Below are 15 T cell receptor beta chains sequenced from a single sample in a study of T cells after yellow fever vaccination. TCRdb analysed the 5' RACE reads with MiXCR anew, one entry per CDR3 protein. The sample includes a few hundred thousand distinct CDR3 sequences, approximately 5.7% seen only once; the top ten take 15%. The input for sequencing was PBMCs, taken 5 days after the yellow fever booster vaccination. All receptors derive from a man aged 30 to 45 who received the YFV17D yellow fever vaccine.

J is TRBJ2-1 and V is TRBV7-3; 8 positions match TRBD2. V was pared by 5 bases and J by 0 bases, with 3 bases of the junction left unmatched. CDR1 SGHTA and CDR2 FQGTGA come from the germline V gene. This CDR3 spans 15 amino acids. In DNA form, the CDR3 reads TGTGCCAGCAGCGCAGCGGGAGTCTCCTACAATGAGCAGTTCTTC. This gives the protein CASSAAGVSYNEQFF.

This clonotype was counted between two and nine times. The rearrangement joins TRBV7-9 to TRBJ2-7; 11 positions match TRBD2. The CDR3 length is 14 residues. V lost 7 bases to trimming and J lost 6 bases; unmatched junction nucleotides: 8. Germline V gene lookup returns CDR1 SEHNR and CDR2 FQNEAQ (reference sequence). The CDR3 coding sequence is TGTGCCAGCACCCCCGGGACTAGCGGTTCCGAGCAGTACTTC. This sequence encodes CASTPGTSGSEQYF.

This clonotype was observed many times. This chain uses TRBV6-2 or TRBV6-3 with TRBJ2-7; 7 bases match TRBD2. The CDR3 consists of 17 residues. Per the germline V gene, CDR1 is MNHEY and CDR2 is SVGEGT. Trimming took 2 bases from V and 7 from J; bases not matched to a gene: 17. The CDR3 bases are TGTGCCAGCAGTTACCCAAGAATAGCGGGCCCGCGAGAAGAGCAGTACTTC. This translates into CASSYPRIAGPREEQYF.

This clonotype occurred a few times. The gene calls are TRBV29-1 and TRBJ1-3, with a possible D match to TRBD1 (5 bases). Germline V gives CDR1 SQVTM, CDR2 ANQGSEA. Between the trimmed V and J ends, which lost 6 bases and 0 bases, there was a span of 15 bases. The CDR3 sequence is 15 residues long. DNA for the CDR3: TGCAGCGTCGCCCGGGGGGATCACTCTGGAAACACCATATATTTT. This gives the protein CSVARGDHSGNTIYF.

This clonotype was detected a few times. The rearrangement uses TRBV12-3 or TRBV12-4 and TRBJ2-5, with 13 nucleotides matching TRBD2. This CDR3 has 16 residues. V shed 6 bases, J shed 5 bases, and the junction held 9 bases outside the gene matches. The CDR3 region is CASSPRTSGSGETQYF. The CDR3 coding sequence is TGTGCCAGCAGCCCACGGACTAGCGGGAGCGGTGAGACCCAGTACTTC.

This clonotype has just a few counts. The genes are TRBV5-1 and TRBJ2-3; TRBD2 matches 11 bases. Germline lookup yields CDR1 SGHRS and CDR2 YFSETQ. This CDR3 is 17 amino acids long. V gave up 4 bases and J gave up 2 bases; unmatched junction bases: 9. CDR3 region: CASSGLAGGGLTDTQYF. The CDR3 DNA reads as TGCGCCAGCAGCGGGCTAGCGGGAGGAGGTCTCACAGATACGCAGTATTTT.

This clonotype was seen ten or more times. This chain links TRBV6-2 or TRBV6-3 with TRBJ2-1; D is unresolved. The germline V and J ends were trimmed by 0 bases and 7 bases, with 7 bases remaining between them. Germline V gene sequence: CDR1 MNHEY, CDR2 SVGEGT. This CDR3 is built from 13 residues. The CDR3 DNA reads as TGTGCCAGCAGTTACTCGGAGTGGAATGAGCAGTTCTTC. Its translation is CASSYSEWNEQFF.

V and J are TRBV30 and TRBJ2-3; 7 bases match TRBD1. The CDR3 has 14 amino acids. The V gene's germline CDR1 is GTSNPN and CDR2 SVGIG (reference sequence). With 3 bases clipped from V and 4 bases from J, the junction kept 7 bases outside the gene matches. The CDR3 DNA reads as TGTGCCTGGAGATTGACAGGGCCAGCAGATACGCAGTATTTT. Translated, it gives CAWRLTGPADTQYF.

This clonotype came up many times. The rearrangement links TRBV7-2 to TRBJ1-1; D is uncertain. Looked up from germline, CDR1 is SGHTA and CDR2 is FQGNSA. V was pared by 6 bases and J by 8 bases, with 16 bases between. The CDR3 contains 13 residues. CDR3: CASSSRMRLEAFF. The CDR3 bases are TGTGCCAGCAGTAGCCGTATGCGTTTAGAAGCTTTCTTT.

The gene calls are TRBV7-6 and TRBJ2-7; 9 positions match TRBD1. Germline-derived CDR1 and CDR2 are SGHVS and FNYEAQ. Unmatched junction bases numbered 9, after V lost 5 bases and J lost 1 base. The CDR3 sequence is 16 residues long. CDR3 sequence (DNA): TGTGCCAGCAGCCCAGGCGACAGGGGGGGTTCCTACGAGCAGTACTTC. Translated, it gives CASSPGDRGGSYEQYF.

This clonotype showed up many times. The chain joins TRBV5-1 to TRBJ2-3; D call uncertain. With 0 bases removed from V and 0 bases from J, the gap between germline ends came to 8 bases. Germline loops: CDR1 SGHRS, CDR2 YFSETQ. CDR3 size: 15 residues. DNA of the CDR3: TGCGCCAGCAGCTTGGGGCAGGCTAGCACAGATACGCAGTATTTT. Encoded protein: CASSLGQASTDTQYF. Filled out from reference TRBV5-1 and TRBJ2-3, the complete variable domain reads KAGVTQTPRYLIKTRGQQVTLSCSPISGHRSVSWYQQTPGQGLQFLFEYFSETQRNKGNFPGRFSGRQFSNSRSEMNVSTLELGDSALYLCASSLGQASTDTQYFGPGTRLTVL.

Here the CDR3 reads CSAKGRETLANTGELFF. CDR3 DNA: TGCAGTGCTAAGGGGCGGGAGACCCTAGCGAACACCGGGGAGCTGTTTTTT. The chain uses TRBV20-1 and TRBJ2-2, with 7 bases fitting TRBD2. The CDR3 totals 17 residues. V trimming: 4 bases; J trimming: 0 bases; junction bases outside the gene matches: 11. The germline CDR1 and CDR2 sequences are DFQATT and SNEGSKA (reference sequence).

This clonotype was recorded at least ten times. J is TRBJ1-1 and V is TRBV6-2 or TRBV6-3, with D hard to call. From germline, CDR1 is MNHEY and CDR2 SVGEGT. This CDR3 has 14 residues. Trimming removed 4 bases from V and 4 bases from J, with 13 bases in between. Written as DNA, the CDR3 is TGTGCCAGCAGTTTGACCGGACTTACCACTGAAGCTTTCTTT. It specifies CASSLTGLTTEAFF.

This clonotype was counted ten times or more. The chain is built from TRBV20-1 and TRBJ1-2, with D perhaps TRBD1 (5 bases). Trimming cost V 3 bases and J 8 bases, with 13 bases left between them. There are 12 residues in the CDR3. Germline CDR1 DFQATT, CDR2 SNEGSKA (reference sequence). CDR3 nucleotides: TGCAGTGCTAGTCGGGGCAGCGGAGGCTACACCTTC. Residues: CSASRGSGGYTF.

The V call is TRBV4-2, the J call TRBJ2-1, with no clear D. This CDR3 has 15 amino acids. Germline loops: CDR1 LGHNA, CDR2 YNFKEQ. The ends were cut back, 0 bases at V and 4 bases at J, with 10 bases in the middle. CDR3 nucleotides: TGTGCCAGCAGCCAAGATCTAATGGCTTACAATGAGCAGTTCTTC. Protein: CASSQDLMAYNEQFF.